Reported below is one T cell receptor (beta chain). Preparation of the TCRbeta library involved a method that used unique molecular identifiers. From the PCR reads, TCRdb called clonotypes with MiXCR, one entry per CDR3 protein. The sample holds about 610,000 distinct CDR3 sequences, 8% to 11% seen once. The sample is drawn from a study of T-cell reconstitution after alpha-beta-depleted transplantation in children. V lost 0 bases, J lost 2 bases, and 6 bases lay in between. CDR3 length equals 14 residues. CDR1 MNHEY and CDR2 SVGAGI come from the germline V gene. The source was PBMCs from the stem cell graft donor, collected from the stem cell graft. The receptor was isolated from a human donor who donated a stem cell graft to a child with acute myeloid leukemia. This chain links TRBV6-5 with TRBJ2-3; no clear D. The CDR3 here is CASSYSRNTDTQYF. CDR3 nucleotide sequence: TGTGCCAGCAGTTACTCGCGGAACACAGATACGCAGTATTTT.